This T cell receptor beta chain came from a study of blood T cell repertoires in COVID-19. Germline V gene data show CDR1 as KGHSH and CDR2 as LQKENI. The V end lost 3 bases, the J end lost 6 bases, and 11 bases lay between the germline ends. There are 13 residues in the CDR3. Clones were read by immunoSEQ multiplex PCR, and TCRdb kept only the in-frame ones, dropping some. The profile shows 90,000 to 110,000 clones, roughly 80% of them singletons. This TCR was recovered from a woman aged 70-85 years with acute or convalescent COVID-19. The chain combines TRBV18 with TRBJ1-2; D call uncertain. The sequenced material came from peripheral blood. The chain's CDR3 is CASSPVEVNGYTF. DNA of the CDR3: TGTGCCAGCTCACCGGTAGAGGTTAATGGCTACACCTTC. The whole variable domain, filled in from reference TRBV18 and TRBJ1-2, reads NAGVMQNPRHLVRRRGQEARLRCSPMKGHSHVYWYRQLPEEGLKFMVYLQKENIIDESGMPKERFSAEFPKEGPSILRIQQVVRGDSAAYFCASSPVEVNGYTFGSGTRLTVV.